The 4 T cell receptor beta chains below come from one sample, sequenced in a study of metastatic and nonmetastatic thyroid tumors. Prior to thyroid surgery, none of the patients had received any treatment. TCRdb re-processed the PCR reads through MiXCR. The sample includes around 36,000 clones, about 29% seen only once; the top ten take around 7.6%. Specimen: blood. Receptors originate from a female donor with papillary thyroid cancer or a benign thyroid nodule (not recorded which). Some clones in this sample may be carry-over from other donors' samples.

The chain combines TRBV9 with TRBJ2-7; possible D gene TRBD2, 5 bases. The CDR3 is 15 amino acids. Germline values: CDR1 SGDLS, CDR2 YYNGEE. Deletions cut 0 bases from V and 6 bases from J, with 16 bases between. The CDR3 coding sequence is TGTGCCAGCAGCGTAGGGCTAGCTACATTACTCGAGCAGTACTTC. Translated, it gives CASSVGLATLLEQYF.

Only a few counts were recorded for this clone. Mismatch with germline at one junction end may stem from a read error. V gene TRBV6-1 combines with J gene TRBJ2-7, with a weak D call TRBD1 (6 bases). This CDR3 has 14 residues. Looked up from germline, CDR1 is MNHNS and CDR2 is SASEGT. Here the CDR3 reads CASSRTVIMYDQYF. The CDR3 DNA sequence: TGTGCCAGCAGCAGGACAGTAATTATGTACGATCAGTACTTC.

Worth noting for this clone: The junction differs from germline at one of its ends, possibly a read error. The genes are TRBV7-6 and TRBJ2-7; D is unclear. Germline lookup yields CDR1 SGHVS and CDR2 FNYEAQ. The length of the CDR3 is 12 residues. The CDR3: CASSAWTLEHYF. As DNA, the CDR3 is TGTGCCAGCAGCGCCTGGACCCTCGAGCATTACTTC.

The chain couples TRBV4-1 to TRBJ2-3; TRBD2 might be the D (6 bases). The length of the CDR3 is 19 residues. V lost 0 bases and J lost 0, with 19 bases in between. From germline, CDR1 is MGHRA and CDR2 YSYEKL. The CDR3 sequence is CASSQDLMSAGPSTDTQYF. The CDR3 DNA is TGCGCCAGCAGCCAAGATCTCATGTCGGCGGGACCTAGCACAGATACGCAGTATTTT.